Each of the 14 T cell receptor beta chains below was sequenced from the same sample in a study of TIL therapy for anti-PD-1-resistant metastatic lung cancer. The libraries were made with immunoSEQ v3. Repertoires were generated with immunoSEQ multiplex PCR, while TCRdb's copy carries only in-frame clones and drops some. The sample lists about 50,000 clones, 70% to 85% occurring once. This sample's time point: pre-treatment sample, taken before nivolumab and TIL therapy. Here the sequenced sample was blood, taken at baseline. The receptors here all came from a woman aged 30 to 85 with non-small cell lung cancer.

The CDR3 nucleotides are TGCGCCAGCAAGCTAGCGGGAGCGGACGAGCAGTACTTC. It encodes CASKLAGADEQYF. The chain combines TRBV5-1 with TRBJ2-7, with 10 nucleotides matching TRBD2. V trimming: 6 bases; J trimming: 5 bases; junction bases outside the gene matches: 5. The germline V gene has CDR1 SGHRS and CDR2 YFSETQ. This CDR3 has 13 residues.

Only a few counts were recorded for this clone. The chain joins TRBV7-8 to TRBJ2-2; TRBD1 agrees at 8 bases. Germline CDR1 and CDR2: SGHVS and FQNEAQ. This CDR3 comprises 15 residues. With 6 bases clipped from V and 5 bases from J, the junction kept 8 bases outside the gene matches. This CDR3 reads CASRLRQGNTGELFF. CDR3 sequence (DNA): TGTGCCAGCAGACTAAGACAGGGGAATACCGGGGAGCTGTTTTTT.

The chain has TRBV5-4 and TRBJ2-1; the match to TRBD2 covers 15 bases. The CDR3 has 18 amino acids. Germline CDR1 SGHNT, CDR2 YYREEE (reference sequence). V was clipped by 2 bases and J by 7 bases; unmatched bases: 10. This chain's CDR3 is CASSLGLAGGPWWNEQFF. The CDR3 nucleotides are TGTGCCAGCAGCTTAGGACTAGCGGGAGGGCCATGGTGGAATGAGCAGTTCTTC.

This sequence joins TRBV7-4 and TRBJ2-1; 7 positions match TRBD2. Losses at the gene ends were 2 bases for V and 9 bases for J; bases not matched to a gene: 10. The germline V gene has CDR1 SGHVT and CDR2 SQSDAQ. This CDR3 has 15 residues. The chain's CDR3 is CASSLSSSGGSEQFF. The CDR3 DNA reads TGTGCCAGCAGCTTATCGTCTAGCGGAGGGAGTGAGCAGTTCTTC.

The chain joins TRBV6-5 to TRBJ1-4, with 10 nucleotides matching TRBD1. Unmatched junction bases numbered 4, after V lost 6 bases and J lost 3 bases. Per germline, CDR1 MNHEY and CDR2 SVGAGI. The CDR3 runs 15 residues. The CDR3 reads CASRIDRGPNEKLFF. CDR3 bases: TGTGCCAGCAGAATAGACAGGGGGCCTAATGAAAAACTGTTTTTT.

This chain links TRBV7-3 with TRBJ1-5; no firm D call. This CDR3 contains 12 residues. Germline V CDR1 and CDR2: SGHTA, FQGTGA. The ends were cut back, 4 bases at V and 6 bases at J, with 7 bases in the middle. Written as DNA, the CDR3 is TGTGCCAGCAGCTCCGGAAGTCAGCCCCAGCATTTT. Amino acids: CASSSGSQPQHF.

The V call is TRBV10-3, the J call TRBJ2-3; tentative D call: TRBD2 (7 bases). V lost 2 bases and J 4 bases, leaving 10 bases between the germline ends. CDR3 length: 14 amino acids. From germline, CDR1 is ENHRY and CDR2 SYGVKD. This chain's CDR3 is CAISEGGGADTQYF. For the CDR3, the DNA is TGTGCCATCAGTGAGGGGGGGGGCGCAGATACGCAGTATTTT.

The rearrangement links TRBV5-4 to TRBJ1-6; 7 bases map to TRBD1. The CDR3 runs 14 residues. V lost 0 bases, J lost 7 bases, and 1 base stayed unmatched. Germline values: CDR1 SGHNT, CDR2 YYREEE (reference sequence). CDR3 nucleotides: TGTGCCAGCAGCTTGGACAGGGGCAATTCACCCCTCCACTTT. This codes for CASSLDRGNSPLHF.

V is TRBV2 and J is TRBJ1-2; perhaps TRBD1 as D (5 bases). The germline V and J ends were trimmed by 6 bases and 0 bases, with 11 bases remaining between them. The CDR3 is made up of 14 amino acids. Germline assignment: CDR1 SNHLY and CDR2 FYNNEI. CDR3 DNA sequence: TGTGCCAGCAGCGGGGGTGGCTCTAACTATGGCTACACCTTC. This gives the protein CASSGGGSNYGYTF.

This clone was detected only once. The chain couples TRBV6-5 to TRBJ1-1; a possible D gene is TRBD1 (5 bases). CDR3 length: 13 residues. CDR1 and CDR2 from the germline V gene are MNHEY and SVGAGI. V was trimmed by 7 bases and J by 2 bases, leaving 11 bases between them. The CDR3 loop reads CASTPTVNTEAFF. In nucleotides, the CDR3 is TGTGCCAGCACCCCGACAGTAAACACTGAAGCTTTCTTT.

The genes are TRBV6-5 and TRBJ1-4; D is perhaps TRBD1 (5 bases). The CDR3 sequence is 16 residues long. The germline V gene encodes CDR1 MNHEY and CDR2 SVGAGI. V was cut by 2 bases and J by 5 bases, with 15 bases left in between. CDR3 sequence: CASSYSFQGSNEKLFF. The DNA for the CDR3 is TGTGCCAGCAGTTACAGTTTTCAGGGTTCGAATGAAAAACTGTTTTTT.

V is TRBV6-5 and J is TRBJ1-6; TRBD1 might be the D (6 bases). V lost 7 bases and J lost 13, with 17 bases in between. CDR3 length: 13 residues. CDR1 and CDR2 from the germline V gene are MNHEY and SVGAGI. CDR3 DNA: TGTGCCAGCAATGATAACAGGGACGGTCCCCTCCACTTT. Protein sequence: CASNDNRDGPLHF.

This chain joins TRBV9 and TRBJ2-3, with a tentative D call TRBD1 (5 bases). The CDR3 extends over 19 amino acids. Germline CDR1 reads SGDLS; CDR2 reads YYNGEE. V lost 0 bases and J 3 bases, leaving 23 bases between the germline ends. This CDR3 is CASSVGGSGFGQLTDTQYF. CDR3 DNA: TGTGCCAGCAGCGTAGGGGGTTCAGGGTTCGGTCAGTTAACAGATACGCAGTATTTT.

The V and J genes are TRBV6-1 and TRBJ1-5, with 9 bases matching TRBD1. Germline V gene lookup returns CDR1 MNHNS and CDR2 SASEGT. Trimming removed 4 bases from V and 7 bases from J; junction bases left unmatched: 8. CDR3 length: 15 residues. CDR3 loop: CASSGTGVREQPQHF. The CDR3 nucleotides are TGTGCCAGCAGTGGGACAGGGGTGAGAGAACAGCCCCAGCATTTT.